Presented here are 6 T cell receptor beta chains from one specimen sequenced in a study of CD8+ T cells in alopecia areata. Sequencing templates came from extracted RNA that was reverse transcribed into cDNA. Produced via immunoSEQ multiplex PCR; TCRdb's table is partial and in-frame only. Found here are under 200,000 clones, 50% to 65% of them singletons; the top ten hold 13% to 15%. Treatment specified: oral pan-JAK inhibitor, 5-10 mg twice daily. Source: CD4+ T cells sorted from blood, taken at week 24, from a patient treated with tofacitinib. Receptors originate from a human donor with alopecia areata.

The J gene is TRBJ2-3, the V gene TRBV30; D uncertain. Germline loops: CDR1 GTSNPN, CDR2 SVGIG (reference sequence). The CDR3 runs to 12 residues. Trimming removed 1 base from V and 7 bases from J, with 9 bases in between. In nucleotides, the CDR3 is TGTGCCTGGAGTGGCACAGCGAATACGCAGTATTTT. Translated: CAWSGTANTQYF.

The CDR3 protein is CASSLVQGGLSGANVLTF. The CDR3 DNA reads as TGTGCCAGCAGCTTAGTGCAGGGGGGTCTCTCTGGGGCCAACGTCCTGACTTTC. The V call is TRBV5-6, the J call TRBJ2-6, with D possibly TRBD1 on 7 matching bases. Germline V gives CDR1 SGHDT, CDR2 YYEEEE. The CDR3 spans 18 residues. The ends were cut back, 2 bases at V and 0 bases at J, with 15 bases in the middle.

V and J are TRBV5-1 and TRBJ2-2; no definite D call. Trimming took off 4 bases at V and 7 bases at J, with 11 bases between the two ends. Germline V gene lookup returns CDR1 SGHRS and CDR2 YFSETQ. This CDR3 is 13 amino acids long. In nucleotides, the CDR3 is TGCGCCAGCAGCGGGGTTTCGGTCGGGGAGCTGTTTTTT. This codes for CASSGVSVGELFF.

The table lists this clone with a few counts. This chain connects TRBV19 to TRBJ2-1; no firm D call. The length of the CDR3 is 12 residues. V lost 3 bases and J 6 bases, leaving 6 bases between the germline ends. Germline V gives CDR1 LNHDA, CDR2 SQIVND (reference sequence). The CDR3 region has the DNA TGTGCCAGTAGTATCTGGTCCAATGAGCAGTTCTTC. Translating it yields CASSIWSNEQFF.

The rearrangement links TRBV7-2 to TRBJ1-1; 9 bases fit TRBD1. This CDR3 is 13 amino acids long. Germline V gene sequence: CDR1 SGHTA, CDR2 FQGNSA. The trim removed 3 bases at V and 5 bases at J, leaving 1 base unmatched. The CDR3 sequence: CASSFDRGTEAFF. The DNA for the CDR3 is TGTGCCAGCAGCTTCGACAGGGGGACTGAAGCTTTCTTT.

The CDR3 DNA reads TGTGCCAGTAAACTATTTTCTGGAAACACCATATATTTT. It is translated as CASKLFSGNTIYF. This rearrangement joins TRBV6-1 to TRBJ1-3, with D unresolved. V shed 9 bases and J shed 1 base, with 10 bases lying between them. The CDR3 totals 13 residues. The V gene's germline CDR1 is MNHNS and CDR2 SASEGT.